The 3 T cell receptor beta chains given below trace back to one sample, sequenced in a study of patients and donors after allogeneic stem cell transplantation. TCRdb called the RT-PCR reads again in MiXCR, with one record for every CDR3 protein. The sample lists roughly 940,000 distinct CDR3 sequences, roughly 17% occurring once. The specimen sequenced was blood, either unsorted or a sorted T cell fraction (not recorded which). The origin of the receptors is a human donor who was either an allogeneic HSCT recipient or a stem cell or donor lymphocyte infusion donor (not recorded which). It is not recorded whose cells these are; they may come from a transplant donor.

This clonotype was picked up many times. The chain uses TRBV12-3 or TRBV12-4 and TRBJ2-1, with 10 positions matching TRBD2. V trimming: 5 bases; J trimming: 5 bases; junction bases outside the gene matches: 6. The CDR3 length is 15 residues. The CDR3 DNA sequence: TGTGCCAGCAGTCCTCGGACTAGCGGAGACAATGAGCAGTTCTTC. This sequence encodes CASSPRTSGDNEQFF.

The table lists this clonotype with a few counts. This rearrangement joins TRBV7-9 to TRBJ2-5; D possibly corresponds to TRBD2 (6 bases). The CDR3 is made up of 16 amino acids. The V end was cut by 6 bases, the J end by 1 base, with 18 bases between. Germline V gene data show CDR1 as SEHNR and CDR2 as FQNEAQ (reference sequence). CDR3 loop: CASRPPVEGLQETQYF. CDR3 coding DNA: TGTGCCAGCAGACCCCCGGTGGAGGGCCTCCAAGAGACCCAGTACTTC. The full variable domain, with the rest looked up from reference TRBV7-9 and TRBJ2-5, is DTGVSQNPRHKITKRGQNVTFRCDPISEHNRLYWYRQTLGQGPEFLTYFQNEAQLEKSRLLSDRFSAERPKGSFSTLEIQRTEQGDSAMYLCASRPPVEGLQETQYFGPGTRLLVL.

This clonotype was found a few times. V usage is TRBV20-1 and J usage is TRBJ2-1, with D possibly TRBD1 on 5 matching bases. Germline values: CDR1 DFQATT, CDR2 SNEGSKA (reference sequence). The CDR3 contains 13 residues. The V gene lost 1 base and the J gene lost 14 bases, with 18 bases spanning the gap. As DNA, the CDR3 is TGCAGTGCTAGAGTCGGAGACAGATACCGGGAGTTCTTC. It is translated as CSARVGDRYREFF.